This T cell receptor beta chain originates from a study of cytomegalovirus exposure and HLA in healthy donors. Study outcomes and limitations: Subsequent analysis found a tendency for first-cohort TCR clusters to co-occur within the roughly 130 validation repertoires. Researchers counted roughly 160 TCR beta chains as cytomegalovirus-associated.

The CDR3 runs to 15 residues. In germline, CDR1 is SGDLS, CDR2 YYNGEE. Deletions cut 0 bases from V and 3 bases from J, with 10 bases between. Separate from the roughly 720-subject first cohort, the approximately 120-subject validation cohort was the one that the donors belonged to. On this clone itself: Its antigen is currently unknown.

Using immunoSEQ multiplex PCR, the repertoire was profiled, and TCRdb retains in-frame clones only, with some absent. The sample holds over 200,000 clones, 88% seen once. V and J are TRBV9 and TRBJ2-1, with D maybe TRBD1 (5 bases). The clonotype comes from a young woman in good health and CMV-seronegative. Specimen: PBMCs. CDR3 DNA sequence: TGTGCCAGCAGCGTAGGACAGAACATCTACAATGAGCAGTTCTTC. Its protein product is CASSVGQNIYNEQFF.